Shown below are 31 T cell receptor beta chains from a single sample sequenced in a study of CD8+ T cells in alopecia areata. The sequencing template was cDNA reverse transcribed from extracted RNA. The table came from immunoSEQ multiplex PCR; TCRdb's copy has only in-frame clones and leaves some out. The table has about 100,000 clones, roughly three fifths seen once; the top ten hold roughly 17%. Treatment reported: oral pan-JAK inhibitor, 5-10 mg twice daily. The sequences come from CD8+ T cells sorted from blood, collected between weeks 55 and 65, from a patient treated with tofacitinib. These receptors all stem from a human donor with alopecia areata.

The CDR3 spells CASSLPAGASYEQYF. The CDR3 bases are TGTGCCAGCAGCTTACCCGCAGGGGCGTCCTACGAGCAGTACTTC. The chain uses TRBV13 and TRBJ2-7; TRBD1 might be the D (6 bases). V was trimmed by 2 bases and J by 1 base, leaving 12 bases between them. CDR3 length: 15 amino acids. The V gene's germline CDR1 is PRHDT and CDR2 FYEKMQ (reference sequence).

The J gene is TRBJ2-7, the V gene TRBV6-1; no firm D call. Germline V CDR1 and CDR2: MNHNS, SASEGT. The V gene lost 3 bases and the J gene lost 7 bases, with 13 bases spanning the gap. The CDR3 spans 13 residues. CDR3 in DNA: TGTGCCAGCAGTGACGTAGGTCTCCTGGAGCAGTACTTC. It is translated as CASSDVGLLEQYF.

Worth noting for this clone: The sample carries other DNA sequences with the same CDR3. This rearrangement joins TRBV15 to TRBJ2-4, with a possible D match to TRBD1 (6 bases). There are 15 residues in the CDR3. V lost 0 bases to trimming and J lost 6 bases, with 12 bases between them. The germline V gene has CDR1 LNHNV and CDR2 YYDKDF (reference sequence). CDR3 residues: CATSREDRLGNIQYF. As DNA, the CDR3 is TGTGCCACCAGCAGAGAAGACAGGCTGGGAAACATTCAGTACTTC.

This clone was picked up a small number of times. The chain recombines TRBV19 with TRBJ1-5; D is perhaps TRBD1 (6 bases). This CDR3 comprises 18 residues. The V gene lost 0 bases and the J gene lost 5 bases, with 20 bases spanning the gap. Germline CDR1 reads LNHDA; CDR2 reads SQIVND (reference sequence). The CDR3 nucleotides are TGTGCCAGTAGTATAGATTGGGGATTGAAAGGGGGGTATCAGCCCCAGCATTTT. Translated, it gives CASSIDWGLKGGYQPQHF.

The rearrangement joins TRBV1 to TRBJ2-6; TRBD2 was called by the table and not checked on the DNA. TRBV1 is reported as a pseudogene. There are 18 residues in the CDR3. CDR3 sequence (DNA): TGCACCAGCAGGGAGCCGCGTTTGTCACAAAGTCGGGCCAACGTCCTGACTTTC. It specifies CTSREPRLSQSRANVLTF.

Concerning this clone itself: At one end the junction does not follow the germline gene, possibly because of a read error. The CDR3 DNA is TGTGCCAGCTCTCAGACAGGGTATGACTACACCTTC. It specifies CASSQTGYDYTF. The chain joins TRBV2 to TRBJ1-2; 7 bases agree with TRBD1. Germline CDR1 SNHLY, CDR2 FYNNEI. CDR3 length: 12 residues.

The V and J genes are TRBV7-3 and TRBJ2-3; the match to TRBD1 covers 8 bases. The V and J ends lost 5 bases and 7 bases, in that order; junction bases with no gene match: 5. The CDR3 has 13 amino acids. Germline V gene sequence: CDR1 SGHTA, CDR2 FQGTGA. The CDR3 sequence is CASSPTGAHTQYF. The CDR3 DNA follows: TGTGCCAGCAGCCCGACAGGGGCGCATACGCAGTATTTT.

The chain recombines TRBV27 with TRBJ1-1; D gene unclear. This CDR3 has 15 amino acids. V lost 3 bases and J lost 0, with 11 bases in between. CDR1 and CDR2 from the germline V gene are MNHEY and SMNVEV (reference sequence). In DNA form, the CDR3 reads TGTGCCAGCAGTTTGGGCCCTTCGATGAACACTGAAGCTTTCTTT. Amino acids: CASSLGPSMNTEAFF.

The chain links TRBV30 to TRBJ2-3; no firm D call. V shed 0 bases and J shed 2 bases, with 9 bases lying between them. The germline V gene encodes CDR1 GTSNPN and CDR2 SVGIG (reference sequence). This CDR3 contains 14 residues. Written as DNA, the CDR3 is TGTGCCTGGAGTGTATGGGCGGACACAGATACGCAGTATTTT. Residues: CAWSVWADTDTQYF.

The chain is built from TRBV29-1 and TRBJ1-2, with 10 positions matching TRBD1. Trimming took 0 bases from V and 4 from J; bases not matched to a gene: 14. CDR1 and CDR2 (germline): SQVTM, ANQGSEA. The CDR3 consists of 18 residues. CDR3 amino acids: CSVEDRGQGLQGPYGYTF. DNA for the CDR3: TGCAGCGTTGAAGATCGGGGACAGGGGCTGCAGGGGCCCTATGGCTACACCTTC. Full variable domain (rest looked up from reference TRBV29-1 and TRBJ1-2): SAVISQKPSRDICQRGTSLTIQCQVDSQVTMMFWYRQQPGQSLTLIATANQGSEATYESGFVIDKFPISRPNLTFSTLTVSNMSPEDSSIYLCSVEDRGQGLQGPYGYTFGSGTRLTVV.

The J gene is TRBJ2-3, the V gene TRBV4-1; no firm D call. V dropped 2 bases and J dropped 2 bases, with 14 bases sitting between them. The CDR3 contains 16 residues. Germline CDR1 MGHRA, CDR2 YSYEKL. CDR3 region: CASSQLFYPYTDTQYF. The CDR3 nucleotides are TGCGCCAGCAGCCAACTCTTCTATCCTTACACAGATACGCAGTATTTT.

This chain connects TRBV13 to TRBJ2-7, with D perhaps TRBD2 (7 bases). Germline assignment: CDR1 PRHDT and CDR2 FYEKMQ (reference sequence). Deletions cut 4 bases from V and 2 bases from J, with 12 bases between. CDR3 length equals 14 residues. The CDR3 sequence: CASSSGGPTYEQYF. CDR3 sequence (DNA): TGTGCCAGCAGCTCCGGGGGGCCTACCTACGAGCAGTACTTC.

This clone was seen more than once but under ten times. The CDR3 sequence is CASSYSGDTQYF. CDR3 sequence (DNA): TGTGCCAGCAGTTACTCGGGGGATACGCAGTATTTT. V usage is TRBV6-6 and J usage is TRBJ2-3; D remains unclear. Trimming took 0 bases from V and 6 from J, leaving 4 bases between them. Per the germline V gene, CDR1 is MNHNY and CDR2 is SVGAGI (reference sequence). This CDR3 is 12 amino acids long.

The chain is built from TRBV7-2 and TRBJ2-2; TRBD1 aligns across 9 bases. The V gene's germline CDR1 is SGHTA and CDR2 FQGNSA. V gave up 2 bases and J gave up 6 bases; unmatched junction bases: 4. The CDR3 sequence is 15 residues long. The CDR3 DNA follows: TGTGCCAGCAGCTTATGGACAGGGGACGCCGGGGAGCTGTTTTTT. It is translated as CASSLWTGDAGELFF.

In this sample, this clone turned up a few times. This chain connects TRBV5-5 to TRBJ2-1; TRBD1 matches 9 bases. The CDR3 runs 15 residues. Per the germline V gene, CDR1 is SGHKS and CDR2 is YYEKEE (reference sequence). With 5 bases clipped from V and 4 bases from J, the junction kept 7 bases outside the gene matches. DNA for the CDR3: TGTGCCAGCAGGATACGGACAGGGGATTACAATGAGCAGTTCTTC. Translation gives CASRIRTGDYNEQFF.

Points on this clone: Other nucleotide sequences in the sample specify the same CDR3. The chain links TRBV7-9 to TRBJ1-5; D uncertain. V was cut by 5 bases and J by 4 bases, with 9 bases left in between. This CDR3 has 13 residues. Germline CDR1 and CDR2: SEHNR and FQNEAQ (reference sequence). The CDR3 DNA is TGTGCCAGCAGCAGAGGGCCAAATCAGCCCCAGCATTTT. It is translated as CASSRGPNQPQHF.

The V call is TRBV19, the J call TRBJ1-1; D is possibly TRBD1 (5 bases). The CDR3 length is 14 residues. V lost 7 bases and J 3 bases, leaving 15 bases between the germline ends. CDR1 is LNHDA and CDR2 is SQIVND in the germline V gene (reference sequence). CDR3 nucleotide sequence: TGTGCCAGTACCCCGAGGCGCAGGGACACTGAAGCTTTCTTT. This sequence encodes CASTPRRRDTEAFF.

V usage is TRBV5-1 and J usage is TRBJ1-4; D is unresolved. This CDR3 comprises 15 residues. Germline V CDR1 and CDR2: SGHRS, YFSETQ. The V and J ends lost 0 bases and 8 bases respectively, with 14 bases between them. The CDR3 region is CASSLGPELAEKLFF. The CDR3 DNA is TGCGCCAGCAGCTTGGGTCCCGAACTGGCCGAAAAACTGTTTTTT.

A few counts support this clone. The chain has TRBV7-8 and TRBJ2-1, with a weak D call TRBD1 (6 bases). This CDR3 is built from 17 residues. CDR1 SGHVS and CDR2 FQNEAQ come from the germline V gene. The V gene lost 2 bases and the J gene lost 3 bases, with 17 bases spanning the gap. The CDR3 reads CASSLRTRGAGYNEQFF. DNA of the CDR3: TGTGCCAGCAGCTTAAGGACCAGGGGAGCTGGCTACAATGAGCAGTTCTTC.

The V call is TRBV12-5, the J call TRBJ1-2; D is ambiguous. Germline V gene data show CDR1 as LGHNT and CDR2 as FRNRAP. V was trimmed by 3 bases and J by 5 bases, leaving 13 bases between them. CDR3 length equals 14 residues. This chain's CDR3 is CASGFSGEEYGYTF. CDR3 sequence (DNA): TGTGCTAGTGGTTTCTCGGGAGAGGAGTATGGCTACACCTTC.

This chain joins TRBV13 and TRBJ1-5; 7 bases agree with TRBD1. Germline V gene data show CDR1 as PRHDT and CDR2 as FYEKMQ (reference sequence). The CDR3 runs to 15 residues. J was trimmed by 4 bases and V by 0 bases; bases with no gene match: 3. CDR3 amino acids: CASSLGTGRNQPQHF. CDR3 DNA: TGTGCCAGCAGCTTAGGGACAGGGAGAAATCAGCCCCAGCATTTT.

The chain combines TRBV29-1 with TRBJ2-1, with 9 bases that match TRBD1. J lost 4 bases, V lost 5 bases, and 9 bases had no gene match. The CDR3 loop spans 15 amino acids. The germline V gene has CDR1 SQVTM and CDR2 ANQGSEA. The CDR3 protein is CSVLLRDREYNEQFF. The CDR3 DNA reads TGCAGCGTTCTCCTCCGGGACAGGGAGTACAATGAGCAGTTCTTC.

Concerning this clone itself: Other DNA sequences in the same sample also yield this CDR3. The chain links TRBV5-6 to TRBJ2-7; TRBD2 matches 11 bases. The CDR3 sequence is 14 residues long. J lost 3 bases, V lost 3 bases, and 2 bases had no gene match. The germline CDR1 and CDR2 sequences are SGHDT and YYEEEE. CDR3 sequence reads: CASSSGLADYEQYF. The CDR3 coding sequence is TGTGCCAGCAGCTCGGGACTAGCGGACTACGAGCAGTACTTC.

This chain uses TRBV19 with TRBJ1-2; D gene ambiguous. The CDR3 has 13 amino acids. CDR1 is LNHDA, CDR2 SQIVND, per germline (reference sequence). Trimming removed 6 bases at V and 8 bases at J, with 16 bases between. In DNA, the CDR3 is TGTGCCAGTAGCCCTTATTACCACTGGGGCTACACCTTC. Its translation is CASSPYYHWGYTF.

This rearrangement joins TRBV6-5 to TRBJ2-5; perhaps TRBD2 as D (6 bases). Germline values: CDR1 MNHEY, CDR2 SVGAGI. V dropped 4 bases and J dropped 5 bases, with 11 bases sitting between them. This CDR3 has 13 residues. CDR3 in amino acids: CASSFDRGETQYF. CDR3 nucleotides: TGTGCCAGCAGTTTTGATCGGGGGGAGACCCAGTACTTC.

This clone was counted many times. The rearrangement uses TRBV29-1 and TRBJ2-3; a possible D gene is TRBD1 (6 bases). In germline, CDR1 is SQVTM, CDR2 ANQGSEA. The CDR3 has 15 amino acids. Trimming removed 6 bases at V and 1 base at J, with 17 bases between. CDR3 protein: CSVEPTGIGTDTQYF. CDR3 sequence (DNA): TGCAGCGTCGAACCAACAGGGATCGGCACAGATACGCAGTATTTT.

This clone was recorded at least ten times. The gene calls are TRBV7-9 and TRBJ1-2, with TRBD1 matching 7 bases. The CDR3 is 12 amino acids. CDR1 SEHNR and CDR2 FQNEAQ come from the germline V gene (reference sequence). V lost 7 bases, J lost 4 bases, and 3 bases stayed unmatched. In nucleotides, the CDR3 is TGTGCCAGCAACACAGGGGTCTATGGCTACACCTTC. Its protein product is CASNTGVYGYTF.

The gene calls are TRBV6-6 and TRBJ2-2, with D maybe TRBD2 (6 bases). The CDR3 length is 14 residues. V lost 5 bases to trimming and J lost 3 bases, with 10 bases between them. Germline V gene sequence: CDR1 MNHNY, CDR2 SVGAGI (reference sequence). The CDR3 spells CASSRREYTGELFF. CDR3 sequence (DNA): TGTGCCAGCAGTCGGAGGGAGTACACCGGGGAGCTGTTTTTT.

CDR3 protein: CASSLTQLGEQFF. CDR3 bases: TGTGCCAGCAGTTTGACCCAACTTGGGGAGCAGTTCTTC. This chain connects TRBV27 to TRBJ2-1; D gene uncertain. The germline CDR1 and CDR2 sequences are MNHEY and SMNVEV (reference sequence). The CDR3 has 13 amino acids. With 3 bases removed from V and 10 bases from J, the gap between germline ends came to 13 bases.

This sequence joins TRBV6-5 and TRBJ1-5; D gene unclear. Germline values: CDR1 MNHEY, CDR2 SVGAGI. The V gene lost 5 bases and the J gene lost 6 bases, with 11 bases spanning the gap. This CDR3 contains 13 residues. CDR3 bases: TGTGCCAGCAGTACGGGTGGAAGTCAGCCCCAGCATTTT. This translates into CASSTGGSQPQHF.

This chain uses TRBV7-9 with TRBJ2-7, with 7 bases fitting TRBD1. This CDR3 contains 15 residues. Germline CDR1 and CDR2: SEHNR and FQNEAQ (reference sequence). V dropped 5 bases and J dropped 6; count of bases not matched to a gene: 13. The CDR3 DNA reads as TGTGCCAGCAGCCGGAAAACAGGGGTTTTGGGCGAGCAGTACTTC. It specifies CASSRKTGVLGEQYF.